This paragraph covers one T cell receptor beta chain sequence. Its specificity is not known. Negative magnetic isolation gave CD8+ and CD4+ cells; FACS enriched CD8+ TEMRA. The CDR3 sequence is 15 residues long. Trimming shortened V by 6 bases and J by 4 bases, and 19 bases separated the two germline ends. The germline CDR1 and CDR2 sequences are SGDLS and YYNGEE. These data are taken from a study of CD8 T cells in Susac syndrome. It was with random hexamers that roughly 0.45 to 1 ug RNA was reverse transcribed. Across 54 Vbeta and 13 Jbeta, immunoSEQ multiplex PCR amplified TCR beta CDR3. TCRdb itself ran the immunoSEQ multiplex PCR reads through MiXCR, one entry per CDR3 protein. Of 200,000 to 300,000 distinct CDR3 sequences listed, about 96% are singletons. Study results and caveats: The study recognized that its TCR sequencing and HLA analysis covered a relatively small number of individuals.

The rearrangement joins TRBV9 to TRBJ1-2; D unresolved. This clonotype was obtained from a human donor with Susac syndrome. The material sequenced was CD4+ T cells from PBMCs. CDR3 residues: CASNLSPSTFYGYTF. CDR3 coding DNA: TGTGCCAGCAACCTGTCCCCGTCTACGTTCTATGGCTACACCTTC.